These T cell receptor beta chains were read from a single sample in a study of cytomegalovirus exposure and HLA in healthy donors. Produced via immunoSEQ multiplex PCR; TCRdb's table is partial and in-frame only. The table includes about 130,000 clones, around four fifths detected once. The sample taken for sequencing was PBMCs. Receptors were obtained from a female donor in good health and CMV-seronegative. Each CDR3 is given with its conserved first and last residue. Each record gives: CDR3 length, J gene, clone size, D gene, V gene, CDR3 protein, CDR3 DNA. A D gene is named only where the DNA matches it firmly. The size of a clone is reported for some rows only, either as once, few or many, or as a class for expanded clones.

>12|TRBJ1-4|NA|NA|TRBV7-2
CASSLKGEKLFF
TGTGCCAGCAGCCTGAAGGGGGAAAAACTGTTTTTT
>13|TRBJ1-4|NA|NA|TRBV29-1
CSVGGGVDEKLFF
TGCAGCGTCGGTGGGGGGGTAGATGAAAAACTGTTTTTT
>15|TRBJ1-4|few|NA|TRBV5-4
CASSLAQGGNEKLFF
TGTGCCAGCAGCTTGGCACAGGGCGGTAATGAAAAACTGTTTTTT
>16|TRBJ2-5|NA|TRBD2|TRBV7-2
CASSPGTSGRAKTQYF
TGTGCCAGCAGTCCCGGGACTAGCGGGAGGGCGAAGACCCAGTACTTC
>14|TRBJ1-2|NA|NA|TRBV6-1
CASSEWQGSYGYTF
TGTGCCAGCAGTGAATGGCAGGGTAGCTATGGCTACACCTTC
>14|TRBJ2-1|once|TRBD1|TRBV5-1
CASSLGQGRDEQFF
TGCGCCAGCAGCCTCGGACAGGGGCGGGATGAGCAGTTCTTC
>14|TRBJ2-3|NA|TRBD1|TRBV7-8
CASSSDRVTDTQYF
TGTGCCAGCAGCTCCGACAGGGTCACAGATACGCAGTATTTT
>15|TRBJ2-3|NA|NA|TRBV2
CASSEGGAKGDTQYF
TGTGCCAGCAGTGAGGGCGGGGCGAAGGGAGATACGCAGTATTTT
>16|TRBJ2-5|NA|TRBD1|TRBV10-3
CAISEGIGQGKETQYF
TGTGCCATCAGTGAGGGGATTGGACAGGGGAAAGAGACCCAGTACTTC
>15|TRBJ2-2|NA|NA|TRBV5-4
CASSSPGVGTGELFF
TGTGCCAGCAGCTCCCCCGGAGTAGGCACCGGGGAGCTGTTTTTT
>16|TRBJ2-3|NA|TRBD1|TRBV5-1
CASSLGYRGATDTQYF
TGCGCCAGCAGCTTGGGGTACAGGGGCGCCACAGATACGCAGTATTTT
>18|TRBJ2-5|NA|NA|TRBV13
CASSTIEGAGSSQETQYF
TGTGCCAGCAGCACAATCGAAGGGGCAGGGTCTTCACAAGAGACCCAGTACTTC
>13|TRBJ2-2|once|TRBD1|TRBV30
CAWKTGITGELFF
TGTGCCTGGAAGACAGGGATCACCGGGGAGCTGTTTTTT
>15|TRBJ2-7|NA|TRBD2|TRBV28
CASSLGLAGSYEQYF
TGTGCCAGCAGTTTAGGGCTAGCGGGCTCCTACGAGCAGTACTTC
>15|TRBJ2-7|few|NA|TRBV4-1
CASSPGGGRTYEQYF
TGCGCCAGCAGCCCGGGAGGGGGCAGGACCTACGAGCAGTACTTC
>14|TRBJ1-1|few|TRBD1|TRBV27
CASNRQGLNTEAFF
TGTGCCAGCAACCGACAGGGGTTGAACACTGAAGCTTTCTTT
>14|TRBJ2-5|NA|TRBD1|TRBV28
CASLTTGNLETQYF
TGTGCCAGCCTAACGACAGGGAATTTGGAGACCCAGTACTTC
>15|TRBJ1-2|NA|TRBD1|TRBV18
CASSRDSSPGYGYTF
TGTGCCAGCTCACGGGACAGCTCACCCGGCTATGGCTACACCTTC
>18|TRBJ2-7|NA|TRBD2|TRBV11-2
CASSLIRRERSRVYEQYF
TGTGCCAGCAGCTTGATACGGCGGGAGCGTAGCAGGGTTTACGAGCAGTACTTC
>15|TRBJ2-3|NA|NA|TRBV9
CASSVVAAPTDTQYF
TGTGCCAGCAGCGTAGTGGCGGCCCCCACAGATACGCAGTATTTT
>17|TRBJ2-3|NA|TRBD2|TRBV5-1
CASSLGLAGGFTDTQYF
TGCGCCAGCAGCTTGGGATTAGCGGGAGGTTTCACAGATACGCAGTATTTT
>15|TRBJ2-1|NA|NA|TRBV19
CASSITGTKGGEQFF
TGTGCCAGTAGTATCACCGGGACAAAGGGCGGTGAGCAGTTCTTC